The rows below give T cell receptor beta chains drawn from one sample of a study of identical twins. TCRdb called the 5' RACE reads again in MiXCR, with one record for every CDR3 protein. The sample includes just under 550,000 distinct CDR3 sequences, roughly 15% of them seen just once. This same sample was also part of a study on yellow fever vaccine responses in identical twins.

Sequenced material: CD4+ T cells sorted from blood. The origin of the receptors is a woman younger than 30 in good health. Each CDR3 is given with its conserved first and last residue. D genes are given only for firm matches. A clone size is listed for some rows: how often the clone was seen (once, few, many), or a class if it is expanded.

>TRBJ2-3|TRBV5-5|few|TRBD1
CASNHKQGSADTQYF
TGTGCCAGCAACCATAAACAGGGGAGCGCAGATACGCAGTATTTT
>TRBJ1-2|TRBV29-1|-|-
CSADSLPTGQSNYGYTF
TGCAGCGCAGACTCACTCCCGACGGGGCAGTCTAACTATGGCTACACCTTC
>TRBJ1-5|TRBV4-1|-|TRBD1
CASSRIPGQGNQPQHF
TGCGCCAGCAGCCGTATACCGGGACAGGGTAATCAGCCCCAGCATTTT
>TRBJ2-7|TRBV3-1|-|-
CASSLTGASSYEQYF
TGTGCCAGCAGCCTGACTGGGGCTAGCTCCTACGAGCAGTACTTC
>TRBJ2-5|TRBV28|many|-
CASSLVGEGTQYF
TGTGCCAGCAGTTTAGTGGGAGAAGGGACCCAGTACTTC
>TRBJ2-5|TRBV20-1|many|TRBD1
CSARSGQGEVTQYF
TGCAGTGCTAGATCCGGACAGGGTGAAGTGACCCAGTACTTC
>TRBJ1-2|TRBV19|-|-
CASSIEGARYGYTF
TGTGCCAGTAGTATCGAAGGGGCCAGGTATGGCTACACCTTC
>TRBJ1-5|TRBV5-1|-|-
CASSLEGLGGNQPQHF
TGCGCCAGCAGCTTGGAGGGGCTAGGTGGGAATCAGCCCCAGCATTTT
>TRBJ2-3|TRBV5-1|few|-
CASSLGGAQTDTQYF
TGCGCCAGCAGCTTGGGAGGGGCTCAAACAGATACGCAGTATTTT
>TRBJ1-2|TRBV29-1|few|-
CSVFVQTGAYGYTF
TGCAGCGTCTTCGTTCAGACTGGTGCCTATGGCTACACCTTC
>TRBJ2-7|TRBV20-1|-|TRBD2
CSARGGSGGAYEQYF
TGCAGTGCTAGAGGAGGATCGGGAGGCGCCTACGAGCAGTACTTC
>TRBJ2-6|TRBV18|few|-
CASSPLRAQISGANVLTF
TGTGCCAGCTCACCATTGAGGGCGCAAATCTCTGGGGCCAACGTCCTGACTTTC
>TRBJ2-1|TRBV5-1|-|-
CASSIPTGWDNEQFF
TGCGCCAGCAGCATTCCGACAGGTTGGGACAATGAGCAGTTCTTC
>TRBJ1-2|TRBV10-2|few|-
CASSEGENYGYTF
TGCGCCAGCAGTGAGGGGGAGAACTATGGCTACACCTTC
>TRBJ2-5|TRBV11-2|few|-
CASSLHGQFGQGLAETQYF
TGTGCCAGCAGCTTACACGGACAGTTCGGTCAAGGATTAGCAGAGACCCAGTACTTC
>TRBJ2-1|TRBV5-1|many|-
CASSLLWGSNEQFF
TGCGCCAGCAGCCTCCTCTGGGGTTCCAATGAGCAGTTCTTC
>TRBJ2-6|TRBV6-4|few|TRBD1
CASSPGTAYSGANVLTF
TGTGCCAGCAGCCCCGGGACAGCTTACTCTGGGGCCAACGTCCTGACTTTC